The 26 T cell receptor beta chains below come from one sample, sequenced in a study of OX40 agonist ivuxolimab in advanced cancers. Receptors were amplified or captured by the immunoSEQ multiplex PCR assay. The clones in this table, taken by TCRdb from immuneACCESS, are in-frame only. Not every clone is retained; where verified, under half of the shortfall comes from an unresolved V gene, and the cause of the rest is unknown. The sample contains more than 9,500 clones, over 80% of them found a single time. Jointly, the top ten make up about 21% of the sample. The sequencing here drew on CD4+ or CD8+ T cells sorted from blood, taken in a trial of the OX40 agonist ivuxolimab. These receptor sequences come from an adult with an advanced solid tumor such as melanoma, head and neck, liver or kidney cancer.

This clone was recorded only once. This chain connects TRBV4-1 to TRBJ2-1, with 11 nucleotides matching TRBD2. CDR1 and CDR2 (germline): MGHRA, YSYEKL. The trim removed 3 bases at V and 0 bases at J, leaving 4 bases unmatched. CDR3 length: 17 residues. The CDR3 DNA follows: TGCGCCAGCAGCCAGCTTACTAGCGGGAGCTCCTACAATGAGCAGTTCTTC. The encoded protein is CASSQLTSGSSYNEQFF.

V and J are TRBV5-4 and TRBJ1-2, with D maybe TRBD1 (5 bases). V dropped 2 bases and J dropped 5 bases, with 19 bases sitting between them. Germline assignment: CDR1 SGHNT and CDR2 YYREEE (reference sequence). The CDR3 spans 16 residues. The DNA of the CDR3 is TGTGCCAGCAGCTTTGACACGGGGGTCGCGGTTTATGGCTACACCTTC. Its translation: CASSFDTGVAVYGYTF. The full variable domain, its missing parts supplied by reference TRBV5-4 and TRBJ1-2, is ETGVTQSPTHLIKTRGQQVTLRCSSQSGHNTVSWYQQALGQGPQFIFQYYREEENGRGNFPPRFSGLQFPNYSSELNVNALELDDSALYLCASSFDTGVAVYGYTFGSGTRLTVV.

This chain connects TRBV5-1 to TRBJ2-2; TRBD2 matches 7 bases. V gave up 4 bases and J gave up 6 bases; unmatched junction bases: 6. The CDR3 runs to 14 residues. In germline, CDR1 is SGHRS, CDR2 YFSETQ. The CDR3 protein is CASSIAGVPGELFF. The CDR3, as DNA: TGCGCCAGCAGCATCGCGGGAGTTCCCGGGGAGCTGTTTTTT.

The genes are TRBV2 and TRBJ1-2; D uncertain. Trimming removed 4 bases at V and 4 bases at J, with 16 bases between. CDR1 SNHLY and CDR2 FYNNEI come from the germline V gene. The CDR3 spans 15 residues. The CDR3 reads CASSASPGGSYGYTF. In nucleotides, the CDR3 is TGTGCCAGCAGTGCCTCCCCGGGCGGGAGCTATGGCTACACCTTC.

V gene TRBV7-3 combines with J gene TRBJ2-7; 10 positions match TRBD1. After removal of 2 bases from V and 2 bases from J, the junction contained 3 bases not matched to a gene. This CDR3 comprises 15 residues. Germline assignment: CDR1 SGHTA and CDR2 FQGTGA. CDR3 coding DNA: TGTGCCAGCAGCTTATCCGGGACAGGGGCCTACGAGCAGTACTTC. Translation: CASSLSGTGAYEQYF.

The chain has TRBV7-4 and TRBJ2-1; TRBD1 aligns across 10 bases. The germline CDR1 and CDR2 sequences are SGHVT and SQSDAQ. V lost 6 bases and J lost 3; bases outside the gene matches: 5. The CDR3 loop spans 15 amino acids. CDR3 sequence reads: CASSSGTGVYNEQFF. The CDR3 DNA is TGTGCCAGCAGTTCCGGGACAGGGGTCTACAATGAGCAGTTCTTC. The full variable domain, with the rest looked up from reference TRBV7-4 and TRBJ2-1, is GAGVSQSPRYKVAKRGRDVALRCDSISGHVTLYWYRQTLGQGSEVLTYSQSDAQRDKSGRPSGRFSAERPERSVSTLKIQRTEQGDSAVYLCASSSGTGVYNEQFFGPGTRLTVL.

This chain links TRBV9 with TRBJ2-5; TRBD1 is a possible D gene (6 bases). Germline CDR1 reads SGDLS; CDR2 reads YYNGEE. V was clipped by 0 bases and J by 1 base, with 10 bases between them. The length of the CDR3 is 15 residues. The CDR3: CASSVGDRTQETQYF. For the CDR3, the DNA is TGTGCCAGCAGCGTAGGAGACAGGACCCAAGAGACCCAGTACTTC.

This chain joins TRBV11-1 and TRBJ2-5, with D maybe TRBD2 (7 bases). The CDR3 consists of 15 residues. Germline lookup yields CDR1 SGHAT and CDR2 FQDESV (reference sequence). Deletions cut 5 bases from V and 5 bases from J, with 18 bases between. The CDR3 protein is CASSLETAGAETQYF. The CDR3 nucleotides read TGTGCCAGCAGCCTAGAAACCGCGGGGGCCGAGACCCAGTACTTC. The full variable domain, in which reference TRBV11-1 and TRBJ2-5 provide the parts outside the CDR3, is EAEVAQSPRYKITEKSQAVAFWCDPISGHATLYWYRQILGQGPELLVQFQDESVVDDSQLPKDRFSAERLKGVDSTLKIQPAELGDSAMYLCASSLETAGAETQYFGPGTRLLVL.

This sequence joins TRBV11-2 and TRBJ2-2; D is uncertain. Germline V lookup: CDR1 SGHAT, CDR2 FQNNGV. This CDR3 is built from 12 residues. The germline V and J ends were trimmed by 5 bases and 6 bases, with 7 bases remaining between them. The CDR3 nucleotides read TGTGCCAGCAGCGGAATGTCCGGGGAGCTGTTTTTT. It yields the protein CASSGMSGELFF.

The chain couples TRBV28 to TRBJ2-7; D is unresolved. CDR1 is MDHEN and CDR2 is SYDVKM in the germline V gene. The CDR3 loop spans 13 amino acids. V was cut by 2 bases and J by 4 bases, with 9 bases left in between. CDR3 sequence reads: CASSLRVSYEQYF. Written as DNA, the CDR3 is TGTGCCAGCAGTTTAAGGGTCAGTTACGAGCAGTACTTC.

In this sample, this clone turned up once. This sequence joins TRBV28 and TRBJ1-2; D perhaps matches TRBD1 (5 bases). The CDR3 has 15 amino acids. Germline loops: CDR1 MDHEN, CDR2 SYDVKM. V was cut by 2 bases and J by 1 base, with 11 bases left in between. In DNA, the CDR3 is TGTGCCAGCAGTTTACAGGGTTTCGTTAACTATGGCTACACCTTC. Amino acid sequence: CASSLQGFVNYGYTF.

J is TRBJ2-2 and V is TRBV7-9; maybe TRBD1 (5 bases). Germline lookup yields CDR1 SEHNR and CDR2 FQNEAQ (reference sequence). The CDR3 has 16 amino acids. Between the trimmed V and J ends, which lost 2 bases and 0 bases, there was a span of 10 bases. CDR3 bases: TGTGCCAGCAGCTTACGGTCCAGGGCGAACACCGGGGAGCTGTTTTTT. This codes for CASSLRSRANTGELFF.

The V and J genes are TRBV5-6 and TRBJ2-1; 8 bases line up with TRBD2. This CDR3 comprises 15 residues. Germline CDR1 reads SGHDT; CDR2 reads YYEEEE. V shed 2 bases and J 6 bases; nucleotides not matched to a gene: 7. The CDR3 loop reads CASSFVGGRSNEQFF. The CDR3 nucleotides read TGTGCCAGCAGCTTTGTGGGCGGGAGGTCCAATGAGCAGTTCTTC.

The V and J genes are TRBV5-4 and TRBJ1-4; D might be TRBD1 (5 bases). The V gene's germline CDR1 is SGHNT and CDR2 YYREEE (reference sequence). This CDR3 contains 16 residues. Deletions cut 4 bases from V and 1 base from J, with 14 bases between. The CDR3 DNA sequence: TGTGCCAGCAGCAACGACATCGGGGGAACTAATGAAAAACTGTTTTTT. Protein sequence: CASSNDIGGTNEKLFF.

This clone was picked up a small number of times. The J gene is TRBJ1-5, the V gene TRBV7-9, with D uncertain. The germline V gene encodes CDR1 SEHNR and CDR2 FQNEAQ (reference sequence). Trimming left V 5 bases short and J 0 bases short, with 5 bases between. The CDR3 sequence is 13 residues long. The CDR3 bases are TGTGCCAGCAGCGCCCATAGCAATCAGCCCCAGCATTTT. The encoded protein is CASSAHSNQPQHF. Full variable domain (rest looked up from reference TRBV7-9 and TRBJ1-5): DTGVSQNPRHKITKRGQNVTFRCDPISEHNRLYWYRQTLGQGPEFLTYFQNEAQLEKSRLLSDRFSAERPKGSFSTLEIQRTEQGDSAMYLCASSAHSNQPQHFGDGTRLSIL.

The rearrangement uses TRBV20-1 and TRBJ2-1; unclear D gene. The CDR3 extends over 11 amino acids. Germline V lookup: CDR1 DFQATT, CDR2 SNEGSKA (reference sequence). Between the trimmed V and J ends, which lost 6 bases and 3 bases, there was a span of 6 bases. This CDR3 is CSADFYNEQFF. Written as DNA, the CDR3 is TGCAGTGCCGATTTCTACAATGAGCAGTTCTTC.

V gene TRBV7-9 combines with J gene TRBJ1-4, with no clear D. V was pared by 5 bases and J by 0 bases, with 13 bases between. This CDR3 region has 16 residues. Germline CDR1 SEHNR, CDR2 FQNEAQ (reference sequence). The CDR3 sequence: CASSPGIAATNEKLFF. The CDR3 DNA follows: TGTGCCAGCAGCCCCGGTATTGCGGCAACTAATGAAAAACTGTTTTTT.

The CDR3 coding sequence is TGTGCCAGCAGTCTCAGCTTAGGGCTAGCGCAAAGCACAGATACGCAGTATTTT. It encodes CASSLSLGLAQSTDTQYF. V and J are TRBV27 and TRBJ2-3; D possibly corresponds to TRBD2 (6 bases). Germline V gene sequence: CDR1 MNHEY, CDR2 SMNVEV (reference sequence). This CDR3 region has 18 residues. With 5 bases removed from V and 0 bases from J, the gap between germline ends came to 21 bases.

Here the CDR3 DNA reads TGTGCCAGCAGACAGGGCGACACCGGGGAGCTGTTTTTT. Its protein product is CASRQGDTGELFF. This chain joins TRBV2 and TRBJ2-2; perhaps TRBD1 as D (6 bases). This CDR3 is built from 13 residues. With 6 bases removed from V and 3 bases from J, the gap between germline ends came to 8 bases. CDR1 is SNHLY, CDR2 FYNNEI, per germline.

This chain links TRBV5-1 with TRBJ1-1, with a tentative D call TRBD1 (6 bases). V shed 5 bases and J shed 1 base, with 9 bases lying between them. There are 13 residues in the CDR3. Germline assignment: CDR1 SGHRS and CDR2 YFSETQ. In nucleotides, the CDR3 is TGCGCCAGCAGACTGGGACAGAACACTGAAGCTTTCTTT. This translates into CASRLGQNTEAFF.

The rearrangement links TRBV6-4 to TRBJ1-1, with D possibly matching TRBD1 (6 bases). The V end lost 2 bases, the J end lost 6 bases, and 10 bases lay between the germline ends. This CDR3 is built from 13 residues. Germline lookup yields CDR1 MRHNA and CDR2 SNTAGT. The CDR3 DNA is TGTGCCAGCAGTGACGTGGCAGGGGCTGAAGCTTTCTTT. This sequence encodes CASSDVAGAEAFF.

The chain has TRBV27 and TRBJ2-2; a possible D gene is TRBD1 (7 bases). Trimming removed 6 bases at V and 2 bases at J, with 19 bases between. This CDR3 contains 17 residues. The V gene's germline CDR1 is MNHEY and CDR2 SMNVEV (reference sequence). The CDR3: CASSLIPGGSNTGELFF. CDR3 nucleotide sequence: TGTGCCAGCAGCTTAATCCCAGGGGGGTCAAACACCGGGGAGCTGTTTTTT.

This CDR3 reads CASIEDTGELFF. The CDR3 DNA reads TGTGCCAGTATAGAAGACACCGGGGAGCTGTTTTTT. The chain carries TRBV19 and TRBJ2-2; D gene ambiguous. The CDR3 runs to 12 residues. V was cut by 7 bases and J by 3 bases, with 6 bases left in between. The germline gives CDR1 LNHDA, CDR2 SQIVND (reference sequence).

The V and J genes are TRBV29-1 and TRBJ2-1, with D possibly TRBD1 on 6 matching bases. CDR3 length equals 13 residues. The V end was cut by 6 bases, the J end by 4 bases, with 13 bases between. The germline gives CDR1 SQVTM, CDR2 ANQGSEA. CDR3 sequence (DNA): TGCAGCGTCCGCGTCAGGGGTTACAATGAGCAGTTCTTC. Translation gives CSVRVRGYNEQFF.

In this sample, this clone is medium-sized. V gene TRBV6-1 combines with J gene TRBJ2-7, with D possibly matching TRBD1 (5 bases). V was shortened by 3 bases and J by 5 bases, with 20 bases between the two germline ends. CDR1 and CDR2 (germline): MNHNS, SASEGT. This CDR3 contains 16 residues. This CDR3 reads CASSDLAGPPSDEQYF. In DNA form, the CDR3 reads TGTGCCAGCAGTGATCTGGCAGGGCCGCCTAGTGACGAGCAGTACTTC.

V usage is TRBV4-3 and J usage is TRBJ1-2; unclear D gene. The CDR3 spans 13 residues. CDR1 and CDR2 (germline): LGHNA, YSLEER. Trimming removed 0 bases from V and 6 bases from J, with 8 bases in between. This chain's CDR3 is CASSQDSRNGYTF. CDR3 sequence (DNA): TGCGCCAGCAGCCAAGATAGCAGAAATGGCTACACCTTC.